The sequence of this T cell receptor (beta chain) was determined in a study of Tregs in tolerant kidney transplant recipients. The overall study: Related graft donors supplied nonmyeloablative bone marrow transplants, and mixed chimerism was transient.

TCRdb's table, derived via immunoSEQ multiplex PCR, lists solely in-frame clones and lacks some. Among 50,000 to 75,000 clones listed, more than 95% were seen once. Looked up from germline, CDR1 is LGHNA and CDR2 is YSLEER. The ends lost 4 bases at V and 0 bases at J; junction bases unmatched: 3. This CDR3 has 15 residues. Thawed PBMCs were FACS-sorted into unstimulated CD4+CD25+CD127- regulatory T cells, CD4+CD25- non-regulatory cells, CD4 and CD8 cells. The material was Tregs from blood, obtained before the transplant. The TCR originated in a human donor who received a combined kidney and bone marrow transplant. The V and J genes are TRBV4-3 and TRBJ2-3; the match to TRBD1 covers 8 bases. CDR3 nucleotides: TGCGCCAGCAGCCTGAGACAGGGGAGCACAGATACGCAGTATTTT. Its translation: CASSLRQGSTDTQYF.